These 2 T cell receptor beta chains were sequenced from one sample in a study of T cells in localized non-small cell lung cancer (dated by TCRdb to 2020 to 2021). The library was prepared using the immunoSEQ multiplex PCR assay. Sourced from immuneACCESS, this table was stored by TCRdb with only in-frame sequences that have V and J called. A share of the clones is absent; for the studies checked, an unresolved V gene accounts for under half, and the remainder has no known explanation. The sample contains approximately 150,000 clones, around 92% of them found a single time. The ten largest account for over 1.5% of the sample. Sequenced material: peripheral blood, taken before any cancer treatment. The receptor set was obtained from a female donor older than 55 with stage I lung adenocarcinoma.

The chain is built from TRBV6-1 and TRBJ1-4; 7 nucleotides agree with TRBD1. The germline V gene has CDR1 MNHNS and CDR2 SASEGT. V lost 5 bases and J lost 5; bases outside the gene matches: 5. The CDR3 runs 14 residues. This CDR3 reads CASSTGQANEKLFF. The CDR3 DNA is TGTGCCAGCAGTACCGGACAGGCAAATGAAAAACTGTTTTTT.

This sequence joins TRBV11-3 and TRBJ2-7; no firm D call. Trimming removed 0 bases from V and 7 bases from J, with 13 bases in between. The CDR3 has 14 residues. Germline-derived CDR1 and CDR2 are SGHNT and YENEEA. The CDR3 DNA sequence: TGTGCCAGCAGCTTAGATATGGGGTCTGGGGAGCAGTACTTC. Translation gives CASSLDMGSGEQYF.